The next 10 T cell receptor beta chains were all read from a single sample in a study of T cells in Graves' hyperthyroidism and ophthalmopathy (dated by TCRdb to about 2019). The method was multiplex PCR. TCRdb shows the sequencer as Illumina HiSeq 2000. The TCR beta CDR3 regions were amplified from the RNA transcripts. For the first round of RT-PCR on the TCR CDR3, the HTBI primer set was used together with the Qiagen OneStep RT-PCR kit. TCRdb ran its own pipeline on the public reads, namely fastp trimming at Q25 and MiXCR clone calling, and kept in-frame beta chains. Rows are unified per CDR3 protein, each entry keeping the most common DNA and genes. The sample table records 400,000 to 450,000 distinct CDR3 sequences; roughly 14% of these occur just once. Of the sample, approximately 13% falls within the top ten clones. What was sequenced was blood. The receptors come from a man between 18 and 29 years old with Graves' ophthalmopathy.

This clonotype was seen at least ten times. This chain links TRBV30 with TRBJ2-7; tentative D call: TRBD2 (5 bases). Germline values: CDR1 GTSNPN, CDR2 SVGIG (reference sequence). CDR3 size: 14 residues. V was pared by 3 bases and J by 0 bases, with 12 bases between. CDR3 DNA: TGTGCCTGGAGCGACTACCCGAGCTCCTACGAGCAGTACTTC. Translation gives CAWSDYPSSYEQYF.

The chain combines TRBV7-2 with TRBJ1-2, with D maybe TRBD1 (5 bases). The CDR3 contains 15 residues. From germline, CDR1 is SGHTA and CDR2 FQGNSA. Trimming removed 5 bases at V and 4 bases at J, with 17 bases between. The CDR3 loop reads CASSQGSFASYGYTF. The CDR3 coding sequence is TGTGCCAGCAGCCAGGGTTCCTTTGCCTCCTATGGCTACACCTTC.

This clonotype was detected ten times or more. CDR3: CASSLRRWGGGEQYF. CDR3 in DNA: TGTGCCAGCAGTTTAAGAAGGTGGGGGGGCGGCGAGCAGTACTTC. This chain connects TRBV12-3 or TRBV12-4 to TRBJ2-7; TRBD2 is a possible D gene (7 bases). The V end was cut by 2 bases, the J end by 6 bases, with 17 bases between. The CDR3 is made up of 15 amino acids.

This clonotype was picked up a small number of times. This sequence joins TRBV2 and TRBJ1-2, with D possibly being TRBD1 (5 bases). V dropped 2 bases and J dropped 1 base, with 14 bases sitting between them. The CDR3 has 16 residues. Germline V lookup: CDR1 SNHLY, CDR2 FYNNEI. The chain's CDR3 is CASSEQGNPFNYGYTF. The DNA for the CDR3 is TGTGCCAGCAGTGAACAGGGCAACCCTTTTAACTATGGCTACACCTTC.

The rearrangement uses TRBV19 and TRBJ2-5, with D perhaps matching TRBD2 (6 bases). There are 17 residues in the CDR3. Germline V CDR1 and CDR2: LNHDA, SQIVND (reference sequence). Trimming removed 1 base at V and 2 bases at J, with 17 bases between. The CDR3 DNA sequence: TGTGCCAGTAGTATAGGTGGGGGGATACGAACTCAAGAGACCCAGTACTTC. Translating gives CASSIGGGIRTQETQYF.

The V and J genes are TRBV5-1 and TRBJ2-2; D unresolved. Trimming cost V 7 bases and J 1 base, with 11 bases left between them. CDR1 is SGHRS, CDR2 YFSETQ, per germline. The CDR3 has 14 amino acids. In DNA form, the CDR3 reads TGCGCCAGCGGAGTGGACGGGAACACCGGGGAGCTGTTTTTT. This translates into CASGVDGNTGELFF. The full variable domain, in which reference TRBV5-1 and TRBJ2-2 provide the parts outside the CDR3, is KAGVTQTPRYLIKTRGQQVTLSCSPISGHRSVSWYQQTPGQGLQFLFEYFSETQRNKGNFPGRFSGRQFSNSRSEMNVSTLELGDSALYLCASGVDGNTGELFFGEGSRLTVL.

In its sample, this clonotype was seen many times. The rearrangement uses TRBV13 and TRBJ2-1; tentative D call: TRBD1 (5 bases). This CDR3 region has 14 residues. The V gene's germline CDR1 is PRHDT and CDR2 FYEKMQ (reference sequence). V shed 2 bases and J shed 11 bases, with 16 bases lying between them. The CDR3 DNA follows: TGTGCCAGCAGCTTAAGAGCTATGGGGCAGCAGCAGTTCTTC. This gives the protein CASSLRAMGQQQFF.

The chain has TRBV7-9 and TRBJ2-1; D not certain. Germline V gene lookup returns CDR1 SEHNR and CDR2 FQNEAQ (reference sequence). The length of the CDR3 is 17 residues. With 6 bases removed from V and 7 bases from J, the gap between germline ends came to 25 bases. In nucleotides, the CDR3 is TGTGCCAGCAGTAATAACCTTGGGAAGTCCGGTCAAAATGAGCAGTTCTTC. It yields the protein CASSNNLGKSGQNEQFF.

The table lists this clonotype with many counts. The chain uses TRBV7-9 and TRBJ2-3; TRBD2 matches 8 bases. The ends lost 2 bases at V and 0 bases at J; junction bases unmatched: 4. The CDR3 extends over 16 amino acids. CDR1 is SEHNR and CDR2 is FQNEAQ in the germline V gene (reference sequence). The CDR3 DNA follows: TGTGCCAGCAGCTTAAAGCGGGGGATTAGCACAGATACGCAGTATTTT. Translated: CASSLKRGISTDTQYF.

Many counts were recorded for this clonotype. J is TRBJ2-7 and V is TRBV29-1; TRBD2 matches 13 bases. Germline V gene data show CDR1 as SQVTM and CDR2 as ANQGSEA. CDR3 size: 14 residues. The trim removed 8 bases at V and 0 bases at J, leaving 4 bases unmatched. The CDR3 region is CSRLAGGLSYEQYF. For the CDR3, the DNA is TGCAGCCGACTAGCGGGAGGCCTCTCCTACGAGCAGTACTTC.